This TCR beta chain is from a study of blood T cell repertoires in COVID-19. Study context: Collection of acute and convalescent COVID-19 samples took place in the United States, Italy and Spain. PBMCs, B-cell-depleted T cells, or T cells were the source of the cDNA or gDNA that made up the material.

Authors' data handling: Quantification of nucleated cells was approximated via reference gene primer amplification. The repertoire was sequenced with immunoSEQ multiplex PCR; TCRdb's copy has only in-frame clones and lacks some. V, J and clone size are those of that table, while D and trimming were read from the DNA. This table holds about 130,000 clones, approximately 85% found once. This clonotype originated in a woman aged 80 or over with acute or convalescent COVID-19. What was sequenced was peripheral blood.

Written as DNA, the CDR3 is TGTGCCAGCAGCCCGACGGGGTTTGGGGCCAACGTCCTGACTTTC. The encoded protein is CASSPTGFGANVLTF. The chain joins TRBV6-6 to TRBJ2-6; D might be TRBD2 (5 bases). The CDR3 runs to 15 residues. Trimming took 6 bases from V and 3 from J, leaving 12 bases between them. Germline V CDR1 and CDR2: MNHNY, SVGAGI (reference sequence).